Sequencing of this TCR beta chain was carried out in a study of T cell changes during pregnancy in multiple sclerosis. Germline trimming cut 5 bases from V and 0 bases from J; bases unmatched to any gene: 5. This CDR3 region has 17 residues. Germline loops: CDR1 LNHDA, CDR2 SQIVND (reference sequence). Only in-frame clones appear in the TCRdb table, and some are missing; sequencing was by immunoSEQ multiplex PCR. The table includes under 70,000 clones, 85% to 95% detected once. Sequences were derived from CD4+ T cells from peripheral blood mononuclear cells, sampled after pregnancy. This TCR came from a female donor with multiple sclerosis, enrolled in a pregnancy study. The J gene is TRBJ2-6, the V gene TRBV19; 9 positions agree with TRBD1. CDR3 DNA: TGTGCCAGTAGTCTGCGACAGGGGGGCTCTGGGGCCAACGTCCTGACTTTC. This codes for CASSLRQGGSGANVLTF.